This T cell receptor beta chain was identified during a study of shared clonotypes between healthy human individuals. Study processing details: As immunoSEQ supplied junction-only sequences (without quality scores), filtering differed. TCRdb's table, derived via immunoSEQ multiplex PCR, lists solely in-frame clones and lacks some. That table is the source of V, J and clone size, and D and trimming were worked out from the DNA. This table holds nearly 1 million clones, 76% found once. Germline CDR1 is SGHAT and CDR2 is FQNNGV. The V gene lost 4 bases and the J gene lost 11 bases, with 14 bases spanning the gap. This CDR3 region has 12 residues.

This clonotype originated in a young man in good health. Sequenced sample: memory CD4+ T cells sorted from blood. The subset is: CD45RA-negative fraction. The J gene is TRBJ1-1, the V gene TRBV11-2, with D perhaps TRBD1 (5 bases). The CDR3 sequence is CASSSTGLQAFF. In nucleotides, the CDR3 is TGTGCCAGCAGCTCAACAGGACTTCAGGCTTTCTTT.